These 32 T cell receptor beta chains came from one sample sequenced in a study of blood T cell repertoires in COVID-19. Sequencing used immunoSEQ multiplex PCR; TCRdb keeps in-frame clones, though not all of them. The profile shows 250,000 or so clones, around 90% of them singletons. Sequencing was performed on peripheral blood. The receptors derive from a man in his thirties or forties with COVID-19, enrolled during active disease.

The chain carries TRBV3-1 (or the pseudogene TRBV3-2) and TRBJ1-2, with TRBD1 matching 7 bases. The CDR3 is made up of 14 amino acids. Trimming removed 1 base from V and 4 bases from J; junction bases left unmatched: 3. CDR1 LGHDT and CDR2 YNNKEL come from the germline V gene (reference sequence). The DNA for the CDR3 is TGTGCCAGCAGCCAAGCGACAGGGACCTATGGCTACACCTTC. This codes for CASSQATGTYGYTF.

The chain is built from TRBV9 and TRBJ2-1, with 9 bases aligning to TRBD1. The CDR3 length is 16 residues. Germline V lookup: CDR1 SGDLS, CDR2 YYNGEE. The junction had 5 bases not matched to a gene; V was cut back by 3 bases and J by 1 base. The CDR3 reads CASSGGTGFSYNEQFF. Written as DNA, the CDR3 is TGTGCCAGCAGCGGGGGGACAGGGTTTTCCTACAATGAGCAGTTCTTC.

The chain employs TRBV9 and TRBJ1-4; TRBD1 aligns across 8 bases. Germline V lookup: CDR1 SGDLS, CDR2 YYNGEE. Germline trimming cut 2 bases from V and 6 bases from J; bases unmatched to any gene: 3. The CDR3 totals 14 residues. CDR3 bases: TGTGCCAGCAGCGTTGACAGGGGTGATGAAAAACTGTTTTTT. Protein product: CASSVDRGDEKLFF.

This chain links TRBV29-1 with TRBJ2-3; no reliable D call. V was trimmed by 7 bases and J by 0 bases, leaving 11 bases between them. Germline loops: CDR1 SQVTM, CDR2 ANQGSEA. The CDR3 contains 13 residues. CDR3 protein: CSARGHSTDTQYF. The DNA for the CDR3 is TGCAGCGCCCGAGGTCACAGCACAGATACGCAGTATTTT.

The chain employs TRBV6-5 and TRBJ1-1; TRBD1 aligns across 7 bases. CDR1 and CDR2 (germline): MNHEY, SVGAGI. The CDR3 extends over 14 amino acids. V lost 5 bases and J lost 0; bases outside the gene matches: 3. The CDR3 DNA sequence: TGTGCCAGCAGTCCTGACAGGGTGAACACTGAAGCTTTCTTT. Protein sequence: CASSPDRVNTEAFF.

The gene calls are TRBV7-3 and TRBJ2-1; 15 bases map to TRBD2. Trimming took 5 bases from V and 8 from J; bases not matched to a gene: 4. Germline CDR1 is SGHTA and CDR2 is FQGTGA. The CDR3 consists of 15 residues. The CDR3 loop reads CASSPGLAGGHEQFF. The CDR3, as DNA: TGTGCCAGCAGCCCGGGACTAGCGGGGGGCCATGAGCAGTTCTTC.

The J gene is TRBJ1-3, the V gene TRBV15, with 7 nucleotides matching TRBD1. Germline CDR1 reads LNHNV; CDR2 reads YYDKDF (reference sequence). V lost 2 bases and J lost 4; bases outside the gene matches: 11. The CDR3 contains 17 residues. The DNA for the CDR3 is TGTGCCACCAGCAGACCGGGACAGTTGAGGTCCGGAAACACCATATATTTT. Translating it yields CATSRPGQLRSGNTIYF.

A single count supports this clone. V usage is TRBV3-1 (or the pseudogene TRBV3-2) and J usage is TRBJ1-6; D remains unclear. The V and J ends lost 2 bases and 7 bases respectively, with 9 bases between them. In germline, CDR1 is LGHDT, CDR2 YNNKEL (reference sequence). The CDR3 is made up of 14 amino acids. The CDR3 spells CASSQQAQNSPLHF. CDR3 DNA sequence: TGTGCCAGCAGCCAACAGGCACAAAATTCACCCCTCCACTTT.

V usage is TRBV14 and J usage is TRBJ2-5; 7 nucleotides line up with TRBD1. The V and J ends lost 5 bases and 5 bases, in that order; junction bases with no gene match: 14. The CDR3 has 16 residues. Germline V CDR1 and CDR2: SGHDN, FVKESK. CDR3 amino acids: CASSAWEQGYGETQYF. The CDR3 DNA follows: TGTGCCAGCAGCGCCTGGGAACAGGGGTATGGGGAGACCCAGTACTTC.

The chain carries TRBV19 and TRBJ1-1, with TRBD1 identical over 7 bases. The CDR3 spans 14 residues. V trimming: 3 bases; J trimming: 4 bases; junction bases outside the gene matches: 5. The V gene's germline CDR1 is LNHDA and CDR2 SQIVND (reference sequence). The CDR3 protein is CASSIRQGGTEAFF. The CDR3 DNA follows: TGTGCCAGTAGTATCCGACAGGGTGGCACTGAAGCTTTCTTT.

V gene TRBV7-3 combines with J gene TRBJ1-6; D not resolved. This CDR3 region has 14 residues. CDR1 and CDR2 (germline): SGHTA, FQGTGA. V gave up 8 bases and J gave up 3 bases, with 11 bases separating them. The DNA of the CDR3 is TGTGCCAGCTCGAGGCGGAACTATAATTCACCCCTCCACTTT. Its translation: CASSRRNYNSPLHF.

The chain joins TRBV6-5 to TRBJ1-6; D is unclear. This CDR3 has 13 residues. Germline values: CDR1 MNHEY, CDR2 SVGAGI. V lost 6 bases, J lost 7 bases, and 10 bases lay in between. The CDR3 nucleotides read TGTGCCAGCAGCAATGTGCGGAATTCACCCCTCCACTTT. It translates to CASSNVRNSPLHF.

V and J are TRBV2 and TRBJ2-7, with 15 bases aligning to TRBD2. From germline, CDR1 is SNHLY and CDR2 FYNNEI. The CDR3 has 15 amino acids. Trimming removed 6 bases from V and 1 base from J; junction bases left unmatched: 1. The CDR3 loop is CASRGTSGGSYEQYF. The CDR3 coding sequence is TGTGCCAGCAGGGGGACTAGCGGGGGGTCCTACGAGCAGTACTTC.

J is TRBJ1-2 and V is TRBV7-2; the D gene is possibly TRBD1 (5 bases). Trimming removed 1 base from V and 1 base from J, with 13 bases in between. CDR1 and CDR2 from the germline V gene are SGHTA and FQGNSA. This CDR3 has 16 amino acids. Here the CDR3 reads CASSLDWTRVNYGYTF. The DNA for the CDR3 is TGTGCCAGCAGCTTAGACTGGACAAGGGTTAACTATGGCTACACCTTC.

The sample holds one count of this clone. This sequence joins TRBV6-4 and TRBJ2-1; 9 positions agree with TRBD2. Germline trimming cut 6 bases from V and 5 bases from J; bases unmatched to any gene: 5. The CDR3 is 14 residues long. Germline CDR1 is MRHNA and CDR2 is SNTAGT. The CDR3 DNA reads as TGTGCCAGCAGCGTAGCGGGGGCAAACAATGAGCAGTTCTTC. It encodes CASSVAGANNEQFF.

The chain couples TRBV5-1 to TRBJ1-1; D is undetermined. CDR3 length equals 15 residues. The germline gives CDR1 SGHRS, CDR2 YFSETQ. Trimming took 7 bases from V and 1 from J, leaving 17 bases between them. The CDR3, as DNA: TGCGCCAGCGGCGAACACGCGGGGTCGAACACTGAAGCTTTCTTT. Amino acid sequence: CASGEHAGSNTEAFF. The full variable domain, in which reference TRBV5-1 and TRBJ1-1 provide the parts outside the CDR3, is KAGVTQTPRYLIKTRGQQVTLSCSPISGHRSVSWYQQTPGQGLQFLFEYFSETQRNKGNFPGRFSGRQFSNSRSEMNVSTLELGDSALYLCASGEHAGSNTEAFFGQGTRLTVV.

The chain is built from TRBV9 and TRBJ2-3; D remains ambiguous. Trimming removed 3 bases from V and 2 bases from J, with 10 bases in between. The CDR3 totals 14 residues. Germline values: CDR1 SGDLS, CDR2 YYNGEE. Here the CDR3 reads CASSGLLSTDTQYF. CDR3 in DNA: TGTGCCAGCAGCGGACTCCTGTCCACAGATACGCAGTATTTT.

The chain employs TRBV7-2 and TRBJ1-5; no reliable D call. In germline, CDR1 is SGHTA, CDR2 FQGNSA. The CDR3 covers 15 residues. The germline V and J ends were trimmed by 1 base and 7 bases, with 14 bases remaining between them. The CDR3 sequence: CASSLEMGRGQPQHF. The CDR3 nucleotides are TGTGCCAGCAGCTTAGAGATGGGCCGTGGGCAGCCCCAGCATTTT.

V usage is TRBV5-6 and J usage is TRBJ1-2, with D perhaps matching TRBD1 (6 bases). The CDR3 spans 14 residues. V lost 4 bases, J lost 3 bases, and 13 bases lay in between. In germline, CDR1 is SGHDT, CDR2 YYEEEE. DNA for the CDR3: TGTGCCAGCAGCCCGCCGGACAGCCACTATGGCTACACCTTC. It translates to CASSPPDSHYGYTF.

The CDR3: CASSGGFEQYF. In DNA form, the CDR3 reads TGTGCCAGCAGCGGCGGCTTTGAGCAGTACTTC. The J gene is TRBJ2-7, the V gene TRBV9; no clear D gene. The CDR3 covers 11 residues. With 3 bases removed from V and 7 bases from J, the gap between germline ends came to 8 bases. Germline assignment: CDR1 SGDLS and CDR2 YYNGEE.

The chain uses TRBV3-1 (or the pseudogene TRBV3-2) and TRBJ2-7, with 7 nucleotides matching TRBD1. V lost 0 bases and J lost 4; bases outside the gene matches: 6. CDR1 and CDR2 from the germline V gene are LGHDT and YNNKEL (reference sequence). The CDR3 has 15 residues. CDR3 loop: CASSQDHRGLYEQYF. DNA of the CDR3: TGTGCCAGCAGCCAAGATCACAGGGGCTTGTACGAGCAGTACTTC.

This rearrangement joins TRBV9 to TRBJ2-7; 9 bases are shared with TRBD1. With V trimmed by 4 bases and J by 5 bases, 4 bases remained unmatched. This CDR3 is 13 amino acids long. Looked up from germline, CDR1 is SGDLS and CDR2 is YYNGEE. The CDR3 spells CASSRDRVDEQYF. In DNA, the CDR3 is TGTGCCAGCAGCAGGGACAGGGTGGACGAGCAGTACTTC. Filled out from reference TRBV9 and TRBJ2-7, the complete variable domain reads DSGVTQTPKHLITATGQRVTLRCSPRSGDLSVYWYQQSLDQGLQFLIQYYNGEERAKGNILERFSAQQFPDLHSELNLSSLELGDSALYFCASSRDRVDEQYFGPGTRLTVT.

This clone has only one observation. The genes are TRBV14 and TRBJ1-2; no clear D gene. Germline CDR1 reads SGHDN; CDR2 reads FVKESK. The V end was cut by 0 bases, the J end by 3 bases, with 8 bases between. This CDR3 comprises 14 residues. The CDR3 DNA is TGTGCCAGCAGCCAAGAATACGGTGACTATGGCTACACCTTC. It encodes CASSQEYGDYGYTF. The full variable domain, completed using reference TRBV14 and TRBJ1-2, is EAGVTQFPSHSVIEKGQTVTLRCDPISGHDNLYWYRRVMGKEIKFLLHFVKESKQDESGMPNNRFLAERTGGTYSTLKVQPAELEDSGVYFCASSQEYGDYGYTFGSGTRLTVV.

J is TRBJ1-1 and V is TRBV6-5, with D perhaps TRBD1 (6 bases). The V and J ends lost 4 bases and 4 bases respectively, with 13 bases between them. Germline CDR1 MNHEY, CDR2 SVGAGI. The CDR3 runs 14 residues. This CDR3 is CASSFANRVTEAFF. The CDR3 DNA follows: TGTGCCAGCAGTTTTGCAAACAGGGTCACTGAAGCTTTCTTT.

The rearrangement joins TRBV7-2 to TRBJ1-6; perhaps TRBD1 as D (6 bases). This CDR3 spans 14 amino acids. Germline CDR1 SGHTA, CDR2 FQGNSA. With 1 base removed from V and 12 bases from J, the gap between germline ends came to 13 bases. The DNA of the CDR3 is TGTGCCAGCAGCTTAGACGGACAGAGGTTACCCCTCCACTTT. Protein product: CASSLDGQRLPLHF.

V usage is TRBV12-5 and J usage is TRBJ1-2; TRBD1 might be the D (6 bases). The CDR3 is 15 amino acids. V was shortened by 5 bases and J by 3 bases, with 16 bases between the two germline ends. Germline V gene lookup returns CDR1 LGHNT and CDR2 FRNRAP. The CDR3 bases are TGTGCTAGTGGTATCGGGACATCACTTTACTATGGCTACACCTTC. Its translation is CASGIGTSLYYGYTF.

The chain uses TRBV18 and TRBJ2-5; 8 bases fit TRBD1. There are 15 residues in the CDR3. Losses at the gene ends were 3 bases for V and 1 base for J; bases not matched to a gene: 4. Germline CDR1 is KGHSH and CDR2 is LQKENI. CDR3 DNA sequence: TGTGCCAGCTCACCGAGGACAGGGCCCCAAGAGACCCAGTACTTC. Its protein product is CASSPRTGPQETQYF. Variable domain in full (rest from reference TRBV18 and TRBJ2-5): NAGVMQNPRHLVRRRGQEARLRCSPMKGHSHVYWYRQLPEEGLKFMVYLQKENIIDESGMPKERFSAEFPKEGPSILRIQQVVRGDSAAYFCASSPRTGPQETQYFGPGTRLLVL.

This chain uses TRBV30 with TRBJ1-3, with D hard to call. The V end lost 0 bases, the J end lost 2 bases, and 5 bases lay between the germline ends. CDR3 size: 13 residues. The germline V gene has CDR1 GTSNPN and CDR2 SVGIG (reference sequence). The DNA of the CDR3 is TGTGCCTGGAGTGTCACGGCTGGAAACACCATATATTTT. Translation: CAWSVTAGNTIYF.

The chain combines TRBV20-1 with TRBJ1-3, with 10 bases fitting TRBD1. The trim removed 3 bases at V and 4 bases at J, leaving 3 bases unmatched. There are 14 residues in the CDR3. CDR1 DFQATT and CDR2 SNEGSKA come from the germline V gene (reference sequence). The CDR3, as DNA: TGCAGTGCTAGTGCGGACAGGGGGGGAAACACCATATATTTT. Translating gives CSASADRGGNTIYF.

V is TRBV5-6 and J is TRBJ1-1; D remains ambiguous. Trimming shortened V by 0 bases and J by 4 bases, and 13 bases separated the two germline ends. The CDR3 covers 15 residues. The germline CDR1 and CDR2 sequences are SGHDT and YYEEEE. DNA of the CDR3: TGTGCCAGCAGCTTGGCCCGAGGGAAAGGCACTGAAGCTTTCTTT. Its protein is CASSLARGKGTEAFF. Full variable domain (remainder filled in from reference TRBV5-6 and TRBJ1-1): DAGVTQSPTHLIKTRGQQVTLRCSPKSGHDTVSWYQQALGQGPQFIFQYYEEEERQRGNFPDRFSGHQFPNYSSELNVNALLLGDSALYLCASSLARGKGTEAFFGQGTRLTVV.

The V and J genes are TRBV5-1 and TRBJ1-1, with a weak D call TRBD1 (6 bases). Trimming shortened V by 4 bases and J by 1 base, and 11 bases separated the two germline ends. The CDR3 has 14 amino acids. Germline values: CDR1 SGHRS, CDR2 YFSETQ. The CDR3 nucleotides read TGCGCCAGCAGCGAGGGGACACCGAACACTGAAGCTTTCTTT. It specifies CASSEGTPNTEAFF.

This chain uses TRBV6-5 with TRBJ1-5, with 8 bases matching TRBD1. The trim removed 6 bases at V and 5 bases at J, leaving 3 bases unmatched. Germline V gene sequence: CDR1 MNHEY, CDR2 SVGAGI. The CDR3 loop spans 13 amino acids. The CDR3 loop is CASRDRDHQPQHF. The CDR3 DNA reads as TGTGCCAGCAGGGACAGGGATCATCAGCCCCAGCATTTT.